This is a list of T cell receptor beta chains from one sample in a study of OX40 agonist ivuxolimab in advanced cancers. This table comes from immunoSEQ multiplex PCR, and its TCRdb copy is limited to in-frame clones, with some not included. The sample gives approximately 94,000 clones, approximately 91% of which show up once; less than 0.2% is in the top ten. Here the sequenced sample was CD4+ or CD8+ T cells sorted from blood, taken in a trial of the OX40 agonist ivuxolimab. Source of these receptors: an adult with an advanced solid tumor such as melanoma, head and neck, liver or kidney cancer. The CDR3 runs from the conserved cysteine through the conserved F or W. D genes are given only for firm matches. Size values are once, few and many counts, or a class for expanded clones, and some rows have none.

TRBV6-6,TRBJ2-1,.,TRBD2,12,CASSPRENEQFF,TGTGCCAGCAGTCCGCGGGAGAATGAGCAGTTCTTC
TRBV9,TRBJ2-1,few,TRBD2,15,CASSLAGGPWDEQFF,TGTGCCAGCAGCCTAGCGGGAGGGCCTTGGGATGAGCAGTTCTTC
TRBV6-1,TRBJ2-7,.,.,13,CASSVVSSYEQYF,TGTGCCAGCAGTGTGGTCAGCTCCTACGAGCAGTACTTC
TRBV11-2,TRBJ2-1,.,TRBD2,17,CASSLLAGGPGTDEQFF,TGTGCCAGCAGCCTGTTAGCGGGGGGGCCTGGTACGGATGAGCAGTTCTTC
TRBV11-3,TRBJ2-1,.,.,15,CASSLDPVRYNEQFF,TGTGCCAGCAGCTTAGATCCTGTCAGGTACAATGAGCAGTTCTTC
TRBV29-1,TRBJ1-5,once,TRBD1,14,CSVAGGQSNQPQHF,TGCAGCGTTGCGGGGGGACAGAGCAATCAGCCCCAGCATTTT
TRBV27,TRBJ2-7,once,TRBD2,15,CASRHSGVTRYEQYF,TGTGCCAGCAGACACAGCGGGGTGACGAGGTACGAGCAGTACTTC
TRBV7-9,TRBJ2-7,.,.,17,CASSLSPGGRGSYEQYF,TGTGCCAGCAGCTTATCTCCCGGAGGAAGAGGTTCCTACGAGCAGTACTTC
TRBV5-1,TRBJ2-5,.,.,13,CASSPGSGETQYF,TGCGCCAGCAGCCCCGGGTCTGGGGAGACCCAGTACTTC
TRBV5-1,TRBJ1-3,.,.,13,CASSLGSGNTIYF,TGCGCCAGCAGCTTGGGATCTGGAAACACCATATATTTT
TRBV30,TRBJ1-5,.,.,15,CAWTRSGLSNQPQHF,TGTGCCTGGACCCGGAGTGGCCTGAGCAATCAGCCCCAGCATTTT
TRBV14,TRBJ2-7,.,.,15,CASSQDLGTRWEQYF,TGTGCCAGCAGCCAAGATTTAGGGACTCGGTGGGAGCAGTACTTC
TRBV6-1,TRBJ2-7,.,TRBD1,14,CASRLEGQSYEQYF,TGTGCCAGCAGACTAGAGGGACAGTCCTACGAGCAGTACTTC
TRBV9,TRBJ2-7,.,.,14,CASSVGGSHYEQYF,TGTGCCAGCAGCGTAGGTGGCTCCCACTACGAGCAGTACTTC
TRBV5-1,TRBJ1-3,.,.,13,CASSPDSGNTIYF,TGCGCCAGCAGCCCGGACTCTGGAAACACCATATATTTT
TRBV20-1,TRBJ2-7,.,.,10,CSLAVREQYF,TGCAGTCTGGCGGTTCGAGAGCAGTACTTC
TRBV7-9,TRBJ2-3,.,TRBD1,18,CASSLGRTGTGKTDTQYF,TGTGCCAGCAGCTTAGGGAGGACCGGGACAGGGAAGACAGATACGCAGTATTTT
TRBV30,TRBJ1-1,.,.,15,CAWRRQGILNTEAFF,TGTGCCTGGAGGAGGCAGGGAATACTGAACACTGAAGCTTTCTTT
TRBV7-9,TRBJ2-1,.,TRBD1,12,CASRGQPNEQFF,TGTGCCAGCAGGGGACAGCCCAATGAGCAGTTCTTC
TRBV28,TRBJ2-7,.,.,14,CASSLGGTPYEQYF,TGTGCCAGCAGTTTAGGGGGTACTCCCTACGAGCAGTACTTC
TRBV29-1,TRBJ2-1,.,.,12,CSVERLPNEQFF,TGCAGCGTTGAGCGGCTTCCCAATGAGCAGTTCTTC
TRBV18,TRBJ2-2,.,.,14,CASSPLGRAGELFF,TGTGCCAGCTCCCCTCTGGGACGGGCCGGGGAGCTGTTTTTT